The 5 T cell receptor beta chains below were found in one sample sequenced in a study of technical replicates of blood from a handful of donors. Assay used: immunoSEQ multiplex PCR; TCRdb lists only in-frame clones, some missing. The sample has about 93,000 clones, 95% seen once. Material: T cells isolated from PBMCs. These receptors were collected from a human donor in good health.

The chain is built from TRBV4-1 and TRBJ1-4, with D perhaps TRBD1 (6 bases). The CDR3 extends over 14 amino acids. Germline V CDR1 and CDR2: MGHRA, YSYEKL. V dropped 3 bases and J dropped 8 bases, with 13 bases sitting between them. CDR3 amino acids: CASSHARGEEKLFF. The CDR3 DNA follows: TGCGCCAGCAGCCATGCCAGGGGAGAGGAAAAACTGTTTTTT.

This clone was recorded once. The CDR3: CASSNIRVDLLLSSSSYNSPLHF. The CDR3 DNA reads TGTGCCAGCAGCAACATACGGGTGGATCTGTTGCTGTCTTCCAGCTCCTATAATTCACCCCTCCACTTT. This chain connects TRBV21-1 to TRBJ1-6. TRBV21-1 is listed as a pseudogene. CDR3 length: 23 amino acids.

The chain has TRBV10-3 and TRBJ1-1; TRBD1 agrees at 10 bases. Germline values: CDR1 ENHRY, CDR2 SYGVKD. The CDR3 length is 13 residues. The J segment lost 4 bases and the V segment lost 4 bases, leaving 0 bases of the junction unmatched. The CDR3 reads CAISGTGGTEAFF. As DNA, the CDR3 is TGTGCCATCAGTGGGACAGGGGGCACTGAAGCTTTCTTT.

J is TRBJ1-5 and V is TRBV6-1; TRBD1 aligns across 7 bases. The V gene end was trimmed by 2 bases and the J gene end by 2 bases; junction bases not matched to a gene: 3. Germline CDR1 MNHNS, CDR2 SASEGT. The CDR3 consists of 15 residues. CDR3 residues: CASSERGLGNQPQHF. Written as DNA, the CDR3 is TGTGCCAGCAGTGAAAGGGGGCTTGGCAATCAGCCCCAGCATTTT.

The chain has TRBV19 and TRBJ1-1, with 7 bases lining up with TRBD1. The CDR3 runs 15 residues. Germline V gives CDR1 LNHDA, CDR2 SQIVND (reference sequence). V trimming: 7 bases; J trimming: 3 bases; junction bases outside the gene matches: 11. The CDR3, as DNA: TGTGCCAGTAAGGGACAGTCATCCGGCGACACTGAAGCTTTCTTT. Translation gives CASKGQSSGDTEAFF.